This is a list of T cell receptor beta chains from one sample in a study of blood T cell repertoires in COVID-19. This table comes from immunoSEQ multiplex PCR, and its TCRdb copy is limited to in-frame clones, with some not included. Of 250,000 to 300,000 clones detected, 88% appear once; the ten largest clones hold roughly 10%. The specimen sequenced was peripheral blood. These receptors were taken from a woman aged 30 to 39 with COVID-19, enrolled during active disease. Both conserved end residues are part of each CDR3. The D gene is left open where the match is weak. A row's size may be missing; if present it is once, few, many or a size class.

size | J | V | D | DNA | CDR3
. | TRBJ1-5 | TRBV19 | . | TGTGCCAGTAGTATAGCGGGGAATCAGCCCCAGCATTTT | CASSIAGNQPQHF
. | TRBJ1-4 | TRBV30 | . | TGTGCCTGGAGTGTCCGAGGACAAGCAACTAATGAAAAACTGTTTTTT | CAWSVRGQATNEKLFF
few | TRBJ2-7 | TRBV30 | . | TGTGCCTGGAGTGGGGGCAGGGGAAGCTCCTACGAGCAGTACTTC | CAWSGGRGSSYEQYF
. | TRBJ2-3 | TRBV5-1 | TRBD1 | TGCGCCAGCAGCCAGGGGGACAGCACAGATACGCAGTATTTT | CASSQGDSTDTQYF
. | TRBJ1-2 | TRBV4-3 | TRBD1 | TGCGCCAGCAGCCCGAGTCCGGGACAGGCCTATGGCTACACCTTC | CASSPSPGQAYGYTF
. | TRBJ2-7 | TRBV11-2 | TRBD1 | TGTGCCAGCAGGATGGGTGTGGACAGGCGTTACGAGCAGTACTTC | CASRMGVDRRYEQYF
. | TRBJ1-5 | TRBV24-1 | . | TGTGCCACCAGTGATTGGGGGGGCGATCAGCCCCAGCATTTT | CATSDWGGDQPQHF
. | TRBJ2-2 | TRBV19 | . | TGTGCCAGTAAATGGAGGGTTACCGGGGAGCTGTTTTTT | CASKWRVTGELFF
. | TRBJ1-3 | TRBV5-8 | TRBD1 | TGTGCCAGCAGCAAGACAGGGGCTGGAAACACCATATATTTT | CASSKTGAGNTIYF
. | TRBJ2-7 | TRBV9 | . | TGTGCCAGCGCAGTGCGGGCCCTTGGTGGTGAGCAGTACTTC | CASAVRALGGEQYF
. | TRBJ2-7 | TRBV4-2 | TRBD2 | TGTGCCAGCAGCCAGACCCGACTAGCTTCCTACGAGCAGTACTTC | CASSQTRLASYEQYF
. | TRBJ2-1 | TRBV7-7 | . | TGTGCTAGCAGCCCGCATCAGGCGGGACGCTCCTACAATGAGCAGTTCTTC | CASSPHQAGRSYNEQFF
. | TRBJ1-5 | TRBV2 | . | TGTGCCAGCGTGGGACAAAGTAGCAATCAGCCCCAGCATTTT | CASVGQSSNQPQHF
. | TRBJ1-2 | TRBV28 | TRBD1 | TGTGCCAGCACCGAACAGGGACAGGGGGAAGAGGGCTACACCTTC | CASTEQGQGEEGYTF
. | TRBJ1-1 | TRBV4-1 | TRBD1 | TGCGCCAGCAGCCAAGGACAGGGTTGGGATAACACTGAAGCTTTCTTT | CASSQGQGWDNTEAFF
. | TRBJ2-7 | TRBV5-5 | TRBD1 | TGTGCCAGCAGCCTATTCGGCGGACAGGGCCACTACGAGCAGTACTTC | CASSLFGGQGHYEQYF
. | TRBJ1-2 | TRBV28 | . | TGTGCCAGCAGTTTACTGGCAGGGAAGGACTATGGCTACACCTTC | CASSLLAGKDYGYTF
. | TRBJ2-5 | TRBV6-4 | TRBD1 | TGTGCCAGCAACCTACAGGGACAGGAGACCCAGTACTTC | CASNLQGQETQYF
few | TRBJ2-2 | TRBV11-3 | . | TGTGCCAGCAGCTTTTCATTGGGTGGAGGGAACACCGGGGAGCTGTTTTTT | CASSFSLGGGNTGELFF
. | TRBJ2-1 | TRBV11-2 | . | TGTGCCAGCAGCTTAGTTGCGAGCGATTTGGAGTTCTTC | CASSLVASDLEFF
once | TRBJ1-4 | TRBV18 | . | TGTGCCAGCTCTCCCAGGACTAATGAAAAACTGTTTTTT | CASSPRTNEKLFF
. | TRBJ2-7 | TRBV7-9 | . | TGTGCCAGCAGCTTTGAGTGGTCCGAGCAGTACTTC | CASSFEWSEQYF
. | TRBJ2-1 | TRBV5-1 | . | TGCGCCAGCAGCCGGACTGGCCCCGGCTCCTACAATGAGCAGTTCTTC | CASSRTGPGSYNEQFF
. | TRBJ2-7 | TRBV7-2 | TRBD1 | TGTGCCAGCAGTTTGGACAGGGAGACCTACGAGCAGTACTTC | CASSLDRETYEQYF
. | TRBJ2-2 | TRBV7-3 | . | TGTGCCAGCAGCCCCAATACGGGTTGGGCCGGGGAGCTGTTTTTT | CASSPNTGWAGELFF
. | TRBJ1-5 | TRBV5-1 | TRBD1 | TGCGCCAGCAGCTCTCAACCGGGACAGGGTTCCAATCAGCCCCAGCATTTT | CASSSQPGQGSNQPQHF
. | TRBJ2-7 | TRBV10-3 | TRBD2 | TGTGCCTCCTCTAGCGGCAATTCCTACGAGCAGTACTTC | CASSSGNSYEQYF
. | TRBJ2-2 | TRBV7-8 | . | TGTGCCAGCAGCTTAGCGCTCCTTAGTGGTACCGGGGAGCTGTTTTTT | CASSLALLSGTGELFF
few | TRBJ2-7 | TRBV6-2/TRBV6-3 | . | TGTGCCAGCAGTTACTCGATTCGGTACGAGCAGTACTTC | CASSYSIRYEQYF
. | TRBJ1-6 | TRBV13 | . | TGTGCCAGCACCCTAAGGGGGGGTGATTCACCCCTCCACTTT | CASTLRGGDSPLHF
. | TRBJ2-7 | TRBV2 | TRBD2 | TGTGCCAGCAGTGGACTAGCGTCCCCCTACGAGCAGTACTTC | CASSGLASPYEQYF
. | TRBJ2-1 | TRBV13 | TRBD2 | TGTGCCAGCATCCAGACTAGCGGCCCCTCCTACAATGAGCAGTTCTTC | CASIQTSGPSYNEQFF
. | TRBJ2-4 | TRBV6-6 | TRBD1 | TGTGCCAGCAGTCCCGGGACAGAAGCCAAAAACATTCAGTACTTC | CASSPGTEAKNIQYF
. | TRBJ1-6 | TRBV11-1 | TRBD1 | TGTGCCAGCAGCTCGATACAGGGGGTCTATAATTCACCCCTCCACTTT | CASSSIQGVYNSPLHF
few | TRBJ2-3 | TRBV24-1 | . | TGTGCCACCAGTGCCCAGGGGGATACGCAGTATTTT | CATSAQGDTQYF
. | TRBJ1-1 | TRBV9 | TRBD1 | TGTGCCAGCAGCGTAGGGACCTTTCCTGACAGGGTGAACACTGAAGCTTTCTTT | CASSVGTFPDRVNTEAFF
. | TRBJ2-2 | TRBV29-1 | TRBD2 | TGCAGCATAAGGACTAGCGGGAGGGGGTATACCGGGGAGCTGTTTTTT | CSIRTSGRGYTGELFF
. | TRBJ2-3 | TRBV29-1 | . | TGCAGCGTTGAACAAGAGGCCAGAGAGACAGATACGCAGTATTTT | CSVEQEARETDTQYF
. | TRBJ2-3 | TRBV6-5 | . | TGTGCCAGCAGTAAACAAGATACGCAGTATTTT | CASSKQDTQYF
. | TRBJ1-1 | TRBV7-9 | . | TGTGCCAGCCTAGACCACACTGACACTGAAGCTTTCTTT | CASLDHTDTEAFF
. | TRBJ2-7 | TRBV5-1 | TRBD1 | TGCGCCAGCAGCATCGGGACAGGGGTAGACGAGCAGTACTTC | CASSIGTGVDEQYF
. | TRBJ2-1 | TRBV29-1 | . | TGCAGCGTTGATAGAGGGTCCTCGGGCGATGAGCAGTTCTTC | CSVDRGSSGDEQFF
. | TRBJ2-5 | TRBV5-1 | TRBD2 | TGCGCCAGCGCCACTACTAGCGGGAGTGGGGAGACCCAGTACTTC | CASATTSGSGETQYF
. | TRBJ2-7 | TRBV11-1 | . | TGTGCCAGCAGCTCGCCTACCCTCTACGAGCAGTACTTC | CASSSPTLYEQYF
. | TRBJ1-5 | TRBV27 | . | TGTGCCAGCAGTTTAGGCGGGGAAAGTCAGCCCCAGCATTTT | CASSLGGESQPQHF
. | TRBJ2-5 | TRBV5-1 | . | TGCGCCAGCAGCTTGGGTTTCAGGGTGGTTGTCGAGACCCAGTACTTC | CASSLGFRVVVETQYF
. | TRBJ2-2 | TRBV3-1/TRBV3-2 | TRBD2 | TGTGCCAGCGGGAGGAAGCGGGGGCCAAACACCGGGGAGCTGTTTTTT | CASGRKRGPNTGELFF